The 10 T cell receptor beta chains presented below share a single source sample, sequenced in a study of shared clonotypes between healthy human individuals. Only in-frame clones appear in the TCRdb table, and some are missing; sequencing was by immunoSEQ multiplex PCR. The sample carries millions of clones, around 93% recorded once. Naivety among CD8 cells was defined by CD45RO negativity and positive CCR7 selection, thereby excluding terminally differentiated effector memory CD45RA+ cells. Sequences were obtained from naive CD8+ T cells from PBMCs. The receptors derive from a man between 18 and 35 years old in good health. Some clones in this sample may be carry-over from other donors' samples.

The chain uses TRBV28 and TRBJ1-2; 7 bases fit TRBD1. The CDR3 totals 15 residues. V trimming: 3 bases; J trimming: 4 bases; junction bases outside the gene matches: 8. The germline gives CDR1 MDHEN, CDR2 SYDVKM. The CDR3 nucleotides read TGTGCCAGCAGTTTCAACCGGGACAGAATCTATGGCTACACCTTC. Protein: CASSFNRDRIYGYTF.

The chain links TRBV7-2 to TRBJ1-1, with D possibly TRBD1 on 6 matching bases. V was cut by 10 bases and J by 3 bases, with 21 bases left in between. In germline, CDR1 is SGHTA, CDR2 FQGNSA. The CDR3 loop spans 15 amino acids. CDR3 protein: CATQSSWGLDTEAFF. As DNA, the CDR3 is TGTGCCACCCAGTCGAGTTGGGGGCTCGACACTGAAGCTTTCTTT.

The chain uses TRBV4-1 and TRBJ2-1, with 12 nucleotides matching TRBD2. Losses at the gene ends were 8 bases for V and 2 bases for J; bases not matched to a gene: 13. This CDR3 spans 18 amino acids. Per germline, CDR1 MGHRA and CDR2 YSYEKL. The CDR3 protein is CASAVTSGSRGPYNEQFF. CDR3 nucleotides: TGCGCCAGCGCGGTGACTAGCGGGAGCCGCGGGCCCTACAATGAGCAGTTCTTC.

The gene calls are TRBV5-6 and TRBJ1-6, with no clear D. Between the trimmed V and J ends, which lost 0 bases and 9 bases, there was a span of 7 bases. The CDR3 length is 13 residues. Germline CDR1 reads SGHDT; CDR2 reads YYEEEE. CDR3 sequence: CASSLGWGSPLHF. In DNA, the CDR3 is TGTGCCAGCAGCTTGGGCTGGGGTTCACCCCTCCACTTT.

The rearrangement joins TRBV27 to TRBJ2-3; 7 bases align to TRBD2. J gave up 5 bases and V 5 bases, and 10 bases lay outside the gene matches. The CDR3 is 15 residues long. Germline loops: CDR1 MNHEY, CDR2 SMNVEV (reference sequence). This CDR3 reads CASSPLASGGDTQYF. In nucleotides, the CDR3 is TGTGCCAGCAGTCCACTAGCGAGTGGGGGAGATACGCAGTATTTT.

This clone was seen only a few times. The chain has TRBV27 and TRBJ2-7, with 11 nucleotides matching TRBD2. The CDR3 has 14 amino acids. Unmatched junction bases numbered 12, after V lost 10 bases and J lost 7 bases. Germline V gene data show CDR1 as MNHEY and CDR2 as SMNVEV (reference sequence). The CDR3 reads CATSIAGGPGEQYF. The CDR3 region has the DNA TGTGCCACCTCTATAGCGGGAGGGCCGGGGGAGCAGTACTTC.

This chain links TRBV28 with TRBJ2-7; 11 bases match TRBD2. Germline V lookup: CDR1 MDHEN, CDR2 SYDVKM. The CDR3 is 15 residues long. The V segment lost 4 bases and the J segment 7 bases; nucleotides outside the gene matches: 9. CDR3 bases: TGTGCCAGCAGTTCAAAACTAGCGGGAGTGAGGGAGCAGTACTTC. Protein: CASSSKLAGVREQYF.

V and J are TRBV18 and TRBJ1-1; 10 positions match TRBD1. Germline V gives CDR1 KGHSH, CDR2 LQKENI. The CDR3 spans 15 residues. With 5 bases clipped from V and 4 bases from J, the junction kept 7 bases outside the gene matches. CDR3 DNA sequence: TGTGCCAGCTCAACCCCGACAGGGGGCGGCACTGAAGCTTTCTTT. Its translation is CASSTPTGGGTEAFF.

The chain is built from TRBV18 and TRBJ2-7; the D gene is possibly TRBD2 (5 bases). This CDR3 region has 15 residues. The germline V and J ends were trimmed by 3 bases and 0 bases, with 12 bases remaining between them. CDR1 KGHSH and CDR2 LQKENI come from the germline V gene. CDR3 loop: CASSPPEGLSYEQYF. CDR3 DNA sequence: TGTGCCAGCTCACCCCCCGAGGGTCTCTCCTACGAGCAGTACTTC. The full variable domain, in which reference TRBV18 and TRBJ2-7 provide the parts outside the CDR3, is NAGVMQNPRHLVRRRGQEARLRCSPMKGHSHVYWYRQLPEEGLKFMVYLQKENIIDESGMPKERFSAEFPKEGPSILRIQQVVRGDSAAYFCASSPPEGLSYEQYFGPGTRLTVT.

The chain links TRBV9 to TRBJ2-1; 7 bases are shared with TRBD2. With V trimmed by 4 bases and J by 3 bases, 7 bases remained unmatched. Germline loops: CDR1 SGDLS, CDR2 YYNGEE. This CDR3 comprises 15 residues. The CDR3 bases are TGTGCCAGCAGCTCCAGGACTAGTAACTACAATGAGCAGTTCTTC. Translating it yields CASSSRTSNYNEQFF.